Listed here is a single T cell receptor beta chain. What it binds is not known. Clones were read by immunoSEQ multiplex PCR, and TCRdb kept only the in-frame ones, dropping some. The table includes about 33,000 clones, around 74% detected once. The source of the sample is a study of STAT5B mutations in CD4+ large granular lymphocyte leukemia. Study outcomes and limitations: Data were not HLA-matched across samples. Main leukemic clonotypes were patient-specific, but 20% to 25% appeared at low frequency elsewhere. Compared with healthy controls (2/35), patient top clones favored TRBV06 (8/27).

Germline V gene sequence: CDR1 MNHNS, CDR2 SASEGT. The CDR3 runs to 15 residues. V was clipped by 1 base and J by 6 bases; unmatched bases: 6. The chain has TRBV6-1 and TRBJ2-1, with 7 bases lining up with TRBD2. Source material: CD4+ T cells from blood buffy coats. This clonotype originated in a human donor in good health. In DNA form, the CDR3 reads TGTGCCAGCAGTGAAGACGGGGGGTTGAGCAATGAGCAGTTCTTC. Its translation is CASSEDGGLSNEQFF.